These 23 T cell receptor beta chains came from one sample sequenced in a study of post-analysis software for immune sequencing data. Overall study results and limits: About five TRBV segments were more frequent in patients than controls; TRBV5-6, TRBV5-1 and TRBV20-1 belonged to this group.

Unique molecular identifiers were carried by the TCR beta cDNA libraries. TCRdb recomputed calls from the PCR reads with MiXCR, one row per CDR3 protein. This table has roughly 800,000 distinct CDR3 sequences, about 57% appearing once. No antigens are known for them. The sequenced sample was blood. The receptors derive from a girl between 10 and 17 years old with multiple sclerosis.

The CDR3 sequence is CASSRGGGPREQYF. CDR3 DNA sequence: TGCGCCAGCAGCCGCGGGGGAGGCCCAAGAGAGCAGTATTTT. The rearrangement joins TRBV5-1 to TRBJ2-3; TRBD2 agrees at 7 bases. Germline CDR1 SGHRS, CDR2 YFSETQ. J was trimmed by 11 bases and V by 4 bases; bases with no gene match: 13. The CDR3 is made up of 14 amino acids.

The chain joins TRBV27 to TRBJ2-3; the D gene is possibly TRBD2 (7 bases). Between the trimmed V and J ends, which lost 6 bases and 3 bases, there was a span of 19 bases. This CDR3 comprises 16 residues. Per the germline V gene, CDR1 is MNHEY and CDR2 is SMNVEV (reference sequence). CDR3 nucleotide sequence: TGTGCCAGCAGATCGATATGGGGGGGCATAACAGATACGCAGTATTTT. This translates into CASRSIWGGITDTQYF.

This chain connects TRBV29-1 to TRBJ2-1, with D hard to call. The CDR3 is 16 residues long. Trimming took 5 bases from V and 8 from J, leaving 25 bases between them. Looked up from germline, CDR1 is SQVTM and CDR2 is ANQGSEA. The CDR3 reads CSVRRTATPREDEQFF. CDR3 nucleotide sequence: TGCAGCGTTCGCAGGACGGCTACCCCACGAGAGGATGAGCAGTTCTTC.

This clonotype has a handful of counts. CDR3 DNA sequence: TGTGCCAGCAGCTTAGCGCGCTCTATTCCGGGTGTGGTATCGATAGAGACCCAGTACTTC. This translates into CASSLARSIPGVVSIETQYF. The J gene is TRBJ2-7, the V gene TRBV7-6; D gene uncertain. The J call is uncertain, as TRBJ2-5 better fits the DNA end. Germline V CDR1 and CDR2: SGHVS, FNYEAQ. The CDR3 covers 20 residues.

The gene calls are TRBV18 and TRBJ2-5, with D tentatively TRBD1 (6 bases). The closer fit of TRBJ2-7 to the DNA end suggests the J call may be wrong. Germline values: CDR1 KGHSH, CDR2 LQKENI. The CDR3 contains 14 residues. The CDR3 sequence: CASSPRNRDHEQYF. In DNA form, the CDR3 reads TGTGCCAGCTCACCCAGAAACAGGGACCACGAGCAGTACTTC.

V and J are TRBV27 and TRBJ2-4, with TRBD1 matching 7 bases. The end of the DNA aligns better with TRBJ2-7, so the J call may be wrong. The CDR3 runs 16 residues. The V gene's germline CDR1 is MNHEY and CDR2 SMNVEV (reference sequence). CDR3 sequence: CASSPGGGRGSDEQYF. The CDR3 DNA reads as TGTGCCAGCAGCCCAGGTGGCGGCAGGGGGTCGGACGAGCAGTACTTC.

The CDR3: CASSLTITGELFF. The CDR3 DNA sequence: TGTGCCAGCAGCTTAACAATCACCGGGGAGCTGTTTTTT. The V gene is TRBV7-3, the J gene TRBJ2-2; no clear D gene. The CDR3 sequence is 13 residues long. Germline lookup yields CDR1 SGHTA and CDR2 FQGTGA. V was pared by 0 bases and J by 4 bases, with 3 bases between.

The V and J genes are TRBV6-6 and TRBJ2-6; 12 positions match TRBD2. Germline V gene sequence: CDR1 MNHNY, CDR2 SVGAGI (reference sequence). CDR3 size: 17 residues. Trimming cost V 7 bases and J 1 base; bases outside gene matches: 5. In DNA, the CDR3 is TGTGCCAGCAATGGACTAGCGGGAACTTCTGGGGCCAACGTCCTGACTTTC. This translates into CASNGLAGTSGANVLTF.

The rearrangement uses TRBV20-1 and TRBJ2-5, with no clear D. This CDR3 is built from 13 residues. CDR1 DFQATT and CDR2 SNEGSKA come from the germline V gene (reference sequence). V was shortened by 0 bases and J by 4 bases, with 9 bases between the two germline ends. CDR3: CSARDPGPETQYF. The CDR3 DNA reads as TGCAGTGCTAGAGACCCAGGACCAGAGACCCAGTACTTC.

In its sample, this clonotype was seen a few times. The genes are TRBV20-1 and TRBJ2-5; 11 nucleotides agree with TRBD2. The V segment lost 1 base and the J segment 1 base; nucleotides outside the gene matches: 5. Germline CDR1 reads DFQATT; CDR2 reads SNEGSKA (reference sequence). This CDR3 has 16 amino acids. CDR3 sequence: CSARATSGGSQETQYF. CDR3 DNA sequence: TGCAGTGCTAGAGCCACTAGCGGGGGATCCCAAGAGACCCAGTACTTC.

The V call is TRBV20-1, the J call TRBJ1-5; D is perhaps TRBD1 (5 bases). V was pared by 3 bases and J by 4 bases, with 13 bases between. The CDR3 contains 14 residues. Germline lookup yields CDR1 DFQATT and CDR2 SNEGSKA (reference sequence). The CDR3 DNA follows: TGCAGTGCTAGCCCCGTGGAGGGGAATCAGCCCCAGCATTTT. It encodes CSASPVEGNQPQHF.

The chain couples TRBV20-1 to TRBJ2-7, with 10 nucleotides matching TRBD1. CDR3 length: 15 amino acids. Per germline, CDR1 DFQATT and CDR2 SNEGSKA (reference sequence). V was pared by 5 bases and J by 3 bases, with 10 bases of the junction left unmatched. As DNA, the CDR3 is TGCAGTGCTCGCCAGGGACAGGGGCGATACTACGAGCAGTACTTC. Translation gives CSARQGQGRYYEQYF.

The DNA for the CDR3 is TGTGCCAGCATGGAAGGTTTGGTAGCGGGAAGAGGGCAGTACTTC. This gives the protein CASMEGLVAGRGQYF. The chain employs TRBV7-8 and TRBJ2-7; 8 bases map to TRBD2. CDR3 length equals 15 residues. J lost 9 bases, V lost 7 bases, and 17 bases had no gene match. Germline CDR1 reads SGHVS; CDR2 reads FQNEAQ.

The rearrangement joins TRBV7-8 to TRBJ2-7, with 10 bases fitting TRBD1. Germline trimming cut 5 bases from V and 2 bases from J; bases unmatched to any gene: 6. The CDR3 spans 15 residues. Germline V gene sequence: CDR1 SGHVS, CDR2 FQNEAQ. The CDR3 DNA sequence: TGTGCCAGCAGCCACCGGGACAGGGGTCCCTACGAGCAGTACTTC. It yields the protein CASSHRDRGPYEQYF.

The genes are TRBV29-1 and TRBJ2-7; tentative D call: TRBD1 (6 bases). This CDR3 comprises 13 residues. Between the trimmed V and J ends, which lost 6 bases and 3 bases, there was a span of 15 bases. Germline-derived CDR1 and CDR2 are SQVTM and ANQGSEA. CDR3 bases: TGCAGCGTCAACGTCCGGGACAACTACGAGCAGTACTTC. Amino acids: CSVNVRDNYEQYF.

This rearrangement joins TRBV28 to TRBJ2-7; 9 nucleotides match TRBD2. CDR3 length equals 12 residues. Per the germline V gene, CDR1 is MDHEN and CDR2 is SYDVKM. With 11 bases clipped from V and 5 bases from J, the junction kept 7 bases outside the gene matches. The CDR3 loop reads CAAGGKRNEQYF. The CDR3 bases are TGTGCCGCGGGGGGGAAGAGGAACGAGCAGTACTTC. The variable domain in full, completed from reference TRBV28 and TRBJ2-7, reads DVKVTQSSRYLVKRTGEKVFLECVQDMDHENMFWYRQDPGLGLRLIYFSYDVKMKEKGDIPEGYSVSREKKERFSLILESASTNQTSMYLCAAGGKRNEQYFGPGTRLTVT.

CDR3 amino acids: CSTVRAGASYEQYF. Here the CDR3 DNA reads TGCAGCACTGTCAGGGCAGGGGCCTCCTACGAGCAGTACTTC. The chain is built from TRBV29-1 and TRBJ2-7; D may be TRBD1 (6 bases). CDR1 SQVTM and CDR2 ANQGSEA come from the germline V gene. The CDR3 sequence is 14 residues long. Trimming pared 8 bases from V and 0 bases from J, leaving 17 bases between.

The genes are TRBV27 and TRBJ2-4, with D possibly being TRBD2 (5 bases). The J call may be mistaken, given a closer DNA end match to TRBJ2-7. The CDR3 spans 16 residues. CDR1 is MNHEY and CDR2 is SMNVEV in the germline V gene (reference sequence). The CDR3 DNA reads as TGTGCCAGCAGTCTCGGTCCCCAGGCCGGGGACTACGAGCAGTACTTC. It translates to CASSLGPQAGDYEQYF.

Only one count was recorded for this clonotype. The V and J genes are TRBV5-1 and TRBJ2-3; no firm D call. The CDR3 loop spans 13 amino acids. CDR1 is SGHRS, CDR2 YFSETQ, per germline. The V end was cut by 3 bases, the J end by 6 bases, with 11 bases between. The DNA for the CDR3 is TGCGCCAGCAGCTCCACCAGACTCGATACGCAGTATTTT. Translating gives CASSSTRLDTQYF.

The chain links TRBV10-3 to TRBJ2-3; perhaps TRBD1 as D (6 bases). V shed 5 bases and J shed 2 bases, with 11 bases lying between them. The CDR3 length is 14 residues. Germline V gene sequence: CDR1 ENHRY, CDR2 SYGVKD. CDR3 coding DNA: TGTGCCATCAGTTTACAGGGCTACACAGATACGCAGTATTTT. This codes for CAISLQGYTDTQYF.

V usage is TRBV20-1 and J usage is TRBJ2-4; 8 nucleotides match TRBD2. Germline V gives CDR1 DFQATT, CDR2 SNEGSKA (reference sequence). Unmatched junction bases numbered 26, after V lost 0 bases and J lost 13 bases. This CDR3 comprises 19 residues. The CDR3 DNA reads TGCAGTGCTAGAGATAACGACCAGAGAGCACTAGCGGATTACAATGAGCAGTACTTC. This codes for CSARDNDQRALADYNEQYF.

CDR3 nucleotide sequence: TGTGCCACCAGCAGAGATAGGGCGGTGACCCAGTACTTC. Amino acid sequence: CATSRDRAVTQYF. V is TRBV15 and J is TRBJ2-5; D not certain. The CDR3 totals 13 residues. Trimming cost V 0 bases and J 7 bases, with 9 bases left between them. The germline V gene encodes CDR1 LNHNV and CDR2 YYDKDF (reference sequence). Looking up the rest from reference TRBV15 and TRBJ2-5 gives the full variable domain: DAMVIQNPRYQVTQFGKPVTLSCSQTLNHNVMYWYQQKSSQAPKLLFHYYDKDFNNEADTPDNFQSRRPNTSFCFLDIRSPGLGDTAMYLCATSRDRAVTQYFGPGTRLLVL.

The chain is built from TRBV7-9 and TRBJ2-3, with 7 positions matching TRBD2. The V and J ends lost 3 bases and 3 bases, in that order; junction bases with no gene match: 12. The CDR3 spans 17 residues. Germline loops: CDR1 SEHNR, CDR2 FQNEAQ (reference sequence). Here the CDR3 reads CASSFPPVGRGTDTQYF. In nucleotides, the CDR3 is TGTGCCAGCAGCTTCCCTCCGGTTGGGCGGGGGACAGATACGCAGTATTTT.